The 26 T cell receptor beta chains below all came from one sample that was sequenced in a study of cytomegalovirus exposure and HLA in healthy donors. It was with 60 Vbeta and 13 Jbeta primers that the PCR ran. Only in-frame clones appear in the TCRdb table, and some are missing; sequencing was by immunoSEQ multiplex PCR. This table has tens of thousands of clones, about 70% appearing once. The sample was PBMCs. These receptors all stem from a woman between 50 and 59 years old in good health and CMV-seronegative.

This clone has a handful of counts. V usage is TRBV6-1 and J usage is TRBJ1-5; no firm D call. The CDR3 is 13 amino acids. CDR1 and CDR2 from the germline V gene are MNHNS and SASEGT. Trimming cost V 4 bases and J 7 bases, with 11 bases left between them. CDR3 protein: CASSGIEVQPQHF. For the CDR3, the DNA is TGTGCCAGCAGTGGTATCGAGGTGCAGCCCCAGCATTTT.

The CDR3 region has the DNA TGTGCCAGCAGCAGGGGGGACAGGCGTACTGGAAACACCATATATTTT. Its protein is CASSRGDRRTGNTIYF. This sequence joins TRBV13 and TRBJ1-3, with 8 bases matching TRBD1. V shed 5 bases, J shed 2 bases, and the junction held 8 bases outside the gene matches. This CDR3 spans 16 amino acids. Looked up from germline, CDR1 is PRHDT and CDR2 is FYEKMQ (reference sequence).

The V gene is TRBV14, the J gene TRBJ2-7; unclear D gene. Germline values: CDR1 SGHDN, CDR2 FVKESK. Trimming removed 5 bases at V and 1 base at J, with 9 bases between. The CDR3 is 13 residues long. CDR3 coding DNA: TGTGCCAGCAGCTGGGCGATATCCTACGAGCAGTACTTC. Translating gives CASSWAISYEQYF.

V and J are TRBV5-1 and TRBJ1-1, with 8 positions matching TRBD1. Trimming at V came to 5 bases and at J to 4 bases, leaving 7 bases not matched to a gene. This CDR3 has 14 amino acids. Germline CDR1 is SGHRS and CDR2 is YFSETQ. The CDR3 sequence: CASRPGQVGTEAFF. CDR3 DNA sequence: TGCGCCAGCAGACCGGGACAGGTCGGCACTGAAGCTTTCTTT.

This chain connects TRBV29-1 to TRBJ1-3; TRBD1 matches at 7 bases. This CDR3 is 13 amino acids long. Looked up from germline, CDR1 is SQVTM and CDR2 is ANQGSEA. The V and J ends lost 6 bases and 4 bases, in that order; junction bases with no gene match: 6. DNA of the CDR3: TGCAGCGTAATACAGGGGTCAGGAAACACCATATATTTT. Its protein is CSVIQGSGNTIYF.

This sequence joins TRBV5-6 and TRBJ2-7; 8 nucleotides align to TRBD1. V lost 3 bases to trimming and J lost 0 bases; unmatched junction nucleotides: 8. The CDR3 has 16 residues. The germline CDR1 and CDR2 sequences are SGHDT and YYEEEE. The CDR3 nucleotides read TGTGCCAGCAGCTGGGGCGGGACAGGATACTCCTACGAGCAGTACTTC. Protein product: CASSWGGTGYSYEQYF.

The V call is TRBV7-2, the J call TRBJ2-3; TRBD2 matches at 9 bases. Germline V gene lookup returns CDR1 SGHTA and CDR2 FQGNSA. The ends lost 11 bases at V and 4 bases at J; junction bases unmatched: 19. The CDR3 totals 17 residues. Here the CDR3 reads CARFFPSGEPRSDTQYF. CDR3 bases: TGTGCCCGCTTTTTTCCTAGCGGGGAGCCGAGATCAGATACGCAGTATTTT.

This clone was detected only a few times. J is TRBJ2-7 and V is TRBV28; maybe TRBD2 (6 bases). This CDR3 spans 14 amino acids. Trimming left V 9 bases short and J 1 base short, with 16 bases between. Germline V gene lookup returns CDR1 MDHEN and CDR2 SYDVKM. DNA of the CDR3: TGTGCCAGTGTACCAAGCGGGCCATCCTACGAGCAGTACTTC. This codes for CASVPSGPSYEQYF.

The chain joins TRBV7-2 to TRBJ2-1; D remains unclear. V dropped 1 base and J dropped 4 bases, with 11 bases sitting between them. In germline, CDR1 is SGHTA, CDR2 FQGNSA. The CDR3 is 15 residues long. The CDR3 DNA reads TGTGCCAGCAGCTTAGAAATGTCCCGGTACAATGAGCAGTTCTTC. Protein product: CASSLEMSRYNEQFF.

This chain connects TRBV10-3 to TRBJ2-1; possible D gene TRBD2, 5 bases. Trimming removed 4 bases from V and 2 bases from J, with 12 bases in between. This CDR3 is 15 amino acids long. Per germline, CDR1 ENHRY and CDR2 SYGVKD. CDR3 sequence: CAISVGVDPYNEQFF. DNA for the CDR3: TGTGCCATCAGTGTCGGGGTGGACCCCTACAATGAGCAGTTCTTC.

Here the CDR3 reads CASSASVAGDYGYTF. CDR3 bases: TGTGCCAGCAGTGCTTCCGTGGCAGGGGACTATGGCTACACCTTC. The chain couples TRBV2 to TRBJ1-2; D is perhaps TRBD1 (6 bases). The CDR3 consists of 15 residues. The germline V gene encodes CDR1 SNHLY and CDR2 FYNNEI. V dropped 4 bases and J dropped 3 bases, with 15 bases sitting between them.

Within the sample, this clone is medium-sized. The J gene is TRBJ2-2, the V gene TRBV9; possibly TRBD2 for D (6 bases). The germline V and J ends were trimmed by 4 bases and 0 bases, with 10 bases remaining between them. The CDR3 loop spans 15 amino acids. Germline lookup yields CDR1 SGDLS and CDR2 YYNGEE. The CDR3 loop reads CASSKSGSNTGELFF. The CDR3 region has the DNA TGTGCCAGCAGCAAAAGCGGGTCGAACACCGGGGAGCTGTTTTTT.

V is TRBV6-5 and J is TRBJ1-6; D possibly corresponds to TRBD1 (5 bases). This CDR3 is 12 amino acids long. The germline gives CDR1 MNHEY, CDR2 SVGAGI. V lost 2 bases to trimming and J lost 10 bases, with 6 bases between them. CDR3 DNA sequence: TGTGCCAGCAGTTACGGACAATCACCCCTCCACTTT. Translated: CASSYGQSPLHF.

This chain links TRBV9 with TRBJ2-1, with a weak D call TRBD2 (5 bases). This CDR3 contains 15 residues. Trimming removed 1 base at V and 3 bases at J, with 11 bases between. Germline CDR1 SGDLS, CDR2 YYNGEE. For the CDR3, the DNA is TGTGCCAGCAGCGTACTTGTCGGGAACTACAATGAGCAGTTCTTC. It yields the protein CASSVLVGNYNEQFF.

The rearrangement joins TRBV14 to TRBJ1-4; no clear D gene. The length of the CDR3 is 12 residues. Trimming left V 8 bases short and J 4 bases short, with 8 bases between. Germline V gene data show CDR1 as SGHDN and CDR2 as FVKESK. CDR3 in amino acids: CASALSNEKLFF. The CDR3 DNA reads as TGTGCCAGCGCGCTGAGTAATGAAAAACTGTTTTTT.

By its share, this clone is medium-sized. The chain links TRBV28 to TRBJ1-3; the D gene is possibly TRBD1 (6 bases). The CDR3 spans 16 residues. Per germline, CDR1 MDHEN and CDR2 SYDVKM. The V end lost 5 bases, the J end lost 2 bases, and 16 bases lay between the germline ends. The CDR3 spells CASSPAAGAPGNTIYF. CDR3 DNA sequence: TGTGCCAGCAGTCCCGCTGCGGGGGCGCCTGGAAACACCATATATTTT.

This clone was seen more than once but under ten times. This chain uses TRBV5-6 with TRBJ1-2; D possibly corresponds to TRBD1 (5 bases). V lost 4 bases and J lost 8, with 15 bases in between. The germline V gene has CDR1 SGHDT and CDR2 YYEEEE. CDR3 length equals 13 residues. CDR3 residues: CASSPYGGYGYTF. The CDR3 DNA follows: TGTGCCAGCAGCCCGTACGGGGGATACGGCTACACCTTC.

The V gene is TRBV5-1, the J gene TRBJ1-4, with no clear D. Looked up from germline, CDR1 is SGHRS and CDR2 is YFSETQ. V lost 0 bases and J 8 bases, leaving 11 bases between the germline ends. CDR3 length: 14 amino acids. For the CDR3, the DNA is TGCGCCAGCAGCTTGGCCGGGATCGGAGAAAAACTGTTTTTT. It specifies CASSLAGIGEKLFF.

The rearrangement uses TRBV5-4 and TRBJ1-2; 9 nucleotides line up with TRBD1. CDR1 and CDR2 from the germline V gene are SGHNT and YYREEE (reference sequence). CDR3 length: 13 amino acids. V shed 7 bases and J 7 bases; nucleotides not matched to a gene: 8. The CDR3, as DNA: TGTGCCAGCGGTGACAGGGGGAGAGGTGGCTACACCTTC. Its protein product is CASGDRGRGGYTF.

This clone came up a few times. This CDR3 reads CASSWGQVMTEAFF. The CDR3 nucleotides are TGTGCCAGCTCATGGGGACAAGTAATGACTGAAGCTTTCTTT. The genes are TRBV5-6 and TRBJ1-1, with D possibly being TRBD1 (6 bases). This CDR3 has 14 residues. Germline V gives CDR1 SGHDT, CDR2 YYEEEE. V lost 7 bases and J lost 5, with 18 bases in between.

The sample holds a few counts of this clone. This sequence joins TRBV6-1 and TRBJ2-7, with 7 bases lining up with TRBD2. Germline V gives CDR1 MNHNS, CDR2 SASEGT. V gave up 6 bases and J gave up 3 bases; unmatched junction bases: 5. The CDR3 runs 13 residues. Written as DNA, the CDR3 is TGTGCCAGCAGCCCCCCGGGGGGCTACGAGCAGTACTTC. Its translation is CASSPPGGYEQYF.

V and J are TRBV9 and TRBJ2-3; TRBD2 matches 10 bases. V lost 2 bases, J lost 2 bases, and 5 bases stayed unmatched. The CDR3 extends over 16 amino acids. Germline CDR1 SGDLS, CDR2 YYNGEE. The CDR3 loop reads CASSVGTSETTDTQYF. CDR3 DNA: TGTGCCAGCAGCGTCGGGACTAGCGAGACCACAGATACGCAGTATTTT. Combining the CDR3 with reference TRBV9 and TRBJ2-3 gives the whole variable domain DSGVTQTPKHLITATGQRVTLRCSPRSGDLSVYWYQQSLDQGLQFLIQYYNGEERAKGNILERFSAQQFPDLHSELNLSSLELGDSALYFCASSVGTSETTDTQYFGPGTRLTVL.

This clone was seen more than once but under ten times. Written as DNA, the CDR3 is TGTGCCAGCAGCTTAGTTTGGGGCCAGGGTCCCGGGGAGCTGTTTTTT. Its translation is CASSLVWGQGPGELFF. The chain joins TRBV7-9 to TRBJ2-2, with D perhaps TRBD1 (5 bases). The CDR3 spans 16 residues. V was pared by 1 base and J by 6 bases, with 15 bases between. Germline V gene data show CDR1 as SEHNR and CDR2 as FQNEAQ (reference sequence).

This rearrangement joins TRBV7-9 to TRBJ2-2; D possibly corresponds to TRBD1 (7 bases). CDR3 length: 15 amino acids. From germline, CDR1 is SEHNR and CDR2 FQNEAQ (reference sequence). V was shortened by 1 base and J by 6 bases, with 12 bases between the two germline ends. The CDR3 spells CASSLDGGGPGELFF. The CDR3, as DNA: TGTGCCAGCAGCTTAGATGGAGGGGGCCCCGGGGAGCTGTTTTTT.

This chain uses TRBV29-1 with TRBJ2-5, with D maybe TRBD2 (6 bases). V lost 3 bases to trimming and J lost 1 base, with 12 bases between them. Germline V gene sequence: CDR1 SQVTM, CDR2 ANQGSEA. The CDR3 extends over 14 amino acids. The CDR3 sequence is CSVDTGGRQETQYF. The CDR3 coding sequence is TGCAGCGTTGATACAGGAGGGCGCCAAGAGACCCAGTACTTC.

The chain has TRBV28 and TRBJ2-5; D is possibly TRBD1 (5 bases). CDR3 length: 15 amino acids. The germline V gene encodes CDR1 MDHEN and CDR2 SYDVKM. V was clipped by 3 bases and J by 1 base, with 12 bases between them. In DNA, the CDR3 is TGTGCCAGCAGTTTTAGGACACAACTCCAAGAGACCCAGTACTTC. Its translation: CASSFRTQLQETQYF.